Presented here are 14 T cell receptor beta chains from one specimen sequenced in a study of cytomegalovirus exposure and HLA in healthy donors. The PCR contained 60 Vbeta and 13 Jbeta primers. Assay: immunoSEQ multiplex PCR; the TCRdb copy retains only in-frame clones and omits some. The sample records some 99,000 clones, roughly 70% being singletons. Specimen: PBMCs. All receptors come from a man aged 35-49 years in good health and CMV-seronegative.

This chain uses TRBV27 with TRBJ2-7, with 9 bases lining up with TRBD1. V shed 10 bases and J 7 bases; nucleotides not matched to a gene: 11. This CDR3 is built from 13 residues. Germline lookup yields CDR1 MNHEY and CDR2 SMNVEV (reference sequence). CDR3 in amino acids: CATTPNRGLEQYF. In DNA form, the CDR3 reads TGTGCCACCACTCCAAACAGGGGGCTTGAGCAGTACTTC.

V is TRBV7-9 and J is TRBJ2-1, with D possibly matching TRBD1 (6 bases). Trimming pared 6 bases from V and 8 bases from J, leaving 17 bases between. Per the germline V gene, CDR1 is SEHNR and CDR2 is FQNEAQ (reference sequence). The CDR3 consists of 14 residues. Here the CDR3 DNA reads TGTGCCAGCAGACTCCATACAGGGACCGATGAGCAGTTCTTC. Translated, it gives CASRLHTGTDEQFF.

This chain joins TRBV6-1 and TRBJ2-5, with 10 bases aligning to TRBD2. The CDR3 has 14 amino acids. Looked up from germline, CDR1 is MNHNS and CDR2 is SASEGT. The V segment lost 8 bases and the J segment 1 base; nucleotides outside the gene matches: 4. DNA of the CDR3: TGTGCCAGCGGCAGCGGGGGGGGCCAAGAGACCCAGTACTTC. Encoded protein: CASGSGGGQETQYF.

The chain recombines TRBV2 with TRBJ2-1, with TRBD1 matching over 8 bases. The CDR3 totals 14 residues. Germline CDR1 SNHLY, CDR2 FYNNEI. The V segment lost 7 bases and the J segment 8 bases; nucleotides outside the gene matches: 10. CDR3 DNA sequence: TGTGCCAGCACCGGGACAGGCCGCTTCGATGAGCAGTTCTTC. This translates into CASTGTGRFDEQFF.

The chain recombines TRBV2 with TRBJ1-1; TRBD1 might be the D (5 bases). V was cut by 8 bases and J by 3 bases, with 13 bases left in between. Germline V CDR1 and CDR2: SNHLY, FYNNEI. The CDR3 extends over 13 amino acids. CDR3 protein: CASRQGWYTEAFF. CDR3 in DNA: TGTGCCAGCCGCCAGGGTTGGTACACTGAAGCTTTCTTT.

The chain is built from TRBV6-5 and TRBJ2-3; the D gene is possibly TRBD1 (6 bases). This CDR3 region has 14 residues. The germline V gene encodes CDR1 MNHEY and CDR2 SVGAGI. Trimming took 2 bases from V and 5 from J, leaving 11 bases between them. DNA for the CDR3: TGTGCCAGCAGTTACAGGGGGAGCGGAGATACGCAGTATTTT. It specifies CASSYRGSGDTQYF.

This clone showed up just a few times. The V and J genes are TRBV28 and TRBJ1-2; no firm D call. Germline assignment: CDR1 MDHEN and CDR2 SYDVKM. The CDR3 runs to 12 residues. Trimming stripped 3 bases from V and 9 bases from J, with 11 bases between. CDR3 nucleotides: TGTGCCAGCAGTTTTCCCTCGGGGAGCTACACCTTC. Its protein product is CASSFPSGSYTF.

The table lists this clone with a few counts. This chain joins TRBV10-2 and TRBJ1-2; TRBD1 matches 10 bases. V was clipped by 2 bases and J by 6 bases; unmatched bases: 3. Germline CDR1 and CDR2: WSHSY and SAAADI. The CDR3 is 14 residues long. This CDR3 reads CASSEATGGDGYTF. Written as DNA, the CDR3 is TGCGCCAGCAGTGAGGCGACAGGGGGCGATGGCTACACCTTC.

This clone was seen a few times. In DNA form, the CDR3 reads TGTGCCCCACTAGGAGGCCGTGAGGAGACCCAGTACTTC. Translation: CAPLGGREETQYF. The chain employs TRBV2 and TRBJ2-5; D possibly corresponds to TRBD2 (5 bases). Trimming took off 11 bases at V and 5 bases at J, with 18 bases between the two ends. Germline values: CDR1 SNHLY, CDR2 FYNNEI. This CDR3 is 13 amino acids long.

The chain is built from TRBV7-6 and TRBJ2-3, with TRBD2 identical over 7 bases. This CDR3 spans 16 amino acids. V gave up 1 base and J gave up 0 bases; unmatched junction bases: 4. Germline V gene sequence: CDR1 SGHVS, CDR2 FNYEAQ. The CDR3 protein is CASSLGASGSTDTQYF. In DNA form, the CDR3 reads TGTGCCAGCAGCTTAGGGGCTAGCGGAAGCACAGATACGCAGTATTTT.

The rearrangement joins TRBV4-2 to TRBJ2-7; 10 positions match TRBD2. J was trimmed by 4 bases and V by 5 bases; bases with no gene match: 8. Germline V gives CDR1 LGHNA, CDR2 YNFKEQ. The CDR3 extends over 15 amino acids. The CDR3: CASSYQRGGRYEQYF. CDR3 DNA sequence: TGTGCCAGCAGCTACCAGCGGGGGGGCCGGTACGAGCAGTACTTC.

A few counts support this clone. The chain has TRBV11-2 and TRBJ2-1; 9 bases fit TRBD1. The J segment lost 6 bases and the V segment lost 5 bases, leaving 5 bases of the junction unmatched. The germline V gene encodes CDR1 SGHAT and CDR2 FQNNGV. This CDR3 is 14 amino acids long. CDR3 sequence: CASSGTGFTNEQFF. CDR3 bases: TGTGCCAGCAGCGGGACAGGGTTTACCAATGAGCAGTTCTTC. The entire variable domain, with the rest obtained from reference TRBV11-2 and TRBJ2-1, is as follows: EAGVAQSPRYKIIEKRQSVAFWCNPISGHATLYWYQQILGQGPKLLIQFQNNGVVDDSQLPKDRFSAERLKGVDSTLKIQPAKLEDSAVYLCASSGTGFTNEQFFGPGTRLTVL.

V usage is TRBV19 and J usage is TRBJ1-2; 12 positions agree with TRBD1. The CDR3 length is 16 residues. Germline values: CDR1 LNHDA, CDR2 SQIVND (reference sequence). J lost 4 bases, V lost 8 bases, and 11 bases had no gene match. In DNA form, the CDR3 reads TGTGCCAGTCTCGGGGACAGGGGGCTTGTGAGCTATGGCTACACCTTC. Its translation: CASLGDRGLVSYGYTF. The entire variable domain, with the rest obtained from reference TRBV19 and TRBJ1-2, is as follows: DGGITQSPKYLFRKEGQNVTLSCEQNLNHDAMYWYRQDPGQGLRLIYYSQIVNDFQKGDIAEGYSVSREKKESFPLTVTSAQKNPTAFYLCASLGDRGLVSYGYTFGSGTRLTVV.

The V call is TRBV11-2, the J call TRBJ2-7, with 10 bases matching TRBD2. There are 16 residues in the CDR3. J gave up 4 bases and V 0 bases, and 6 bases lay outside the gene matches. CDR1 is SGHAT, CDR2 FQNNGV, per germline. CDR3 residues: CASSLELAGFHYEQYF. The CDR3 DNA is TGTGCCAGCAGCTTAGAACTAGCGGGGTTTCATTACGAGCAGTACTTC.